This T cell receptor beta chain was sequenced during a study of OX40 agonist ivuxolimab in advanced cancers. With regard to the full study: The costimulatory receptor OX40 (CD134) was targeted by ivuxolimab, a fully human IgG2 agonistic monoclonal antibody. Peripheral TCRbeta sequencing was intended to test whether TCR sequence diversity was altered and clonal T-cell expansion was caused by ivuxolimab. Intravenous ivuxolimab was administered to patients every 2 weeks at six dose levels: 0.01, 0.1, 0.3, 1.5, 3 and 10 mg/kg. Partial responses occurred in three dose-escalation patients, of whom one had hepatocellular carcinoma and two had cutaneous melanoma. A male proportion of 82.7% and a mean age of roughly 58 years, ranging from roughly 23 to 80, were recorded for the dose-escalation cohort. Prior anti-PD-1, anti-PD-L1 or anti-CTLA-4 therapy was permitted, and checkpoint inhibitors had been received by roughly 40% of dose-escalation patients. Of the roughly 51 patients in dose escalation, about 20 had hepatocellular carcinoma, roughly 15 had melanoma, 9 had renal cell carcinoma and 9 had head and neck cancer. The paper describes the monotherapy dose-escalation part (N of about 47 patients) of the phase I trial of ivuxolimab. Broad study findings and their caveats: Low levels of normalized T-cell clonal expansion were also seen in some patients who did not respond. The antigen specificity of the clonally expanded peripheral T cells was not determined. At doses of 0.1 to 3.0 mg/kg, clonal expansion of both CD4+ and CD8+ blood T cells was observed from baseline to week 6. In the 0.1-3.0 mg/kg groups, partial responders were among the patients with the lowest normalized peripheral clonal expansion, particularly in CD8+ T cells. After ivuxolimab, expanded clones were on average more numerous among CD8+ T cells than among CD4+ T cells.

Measured from the cysteine to the phenylalanine, the CDR3 is 12 residues long. Of the read, only the CDR3 DNA is kept; its 36 bases are in frame from base 1. In the germline V gene, CDR1 corresponds to SGHRS and CDR2 to YFSETQ. The junction shows trimming of 3 bases on V and 2 bases on J, plus 4 bases between the germline ends. To sequence the TCRbeta CDR3 region, genomic DNA was isolated from the sorted cells. The immunoSEQ Assay was used for sequencing of TCRbeta CDR3 regions. Imported from immuneACCESS, the table was reduced by TCRdb to in-frame sequences with V and J called. These copies leave out some clones; in studies compared against another copy, an unresolved V gene accounts for under half, and the cause of the remainder is not known. This sample is represented by just under 55,000 clones; 60% to 80% of them were singletons. Clones ranked in the top ten supply roughly 4% of the sample. This clone was counted a few times. Its antigen specificity is not known. The input lacks base qualities; no much larger clone sits a single base away.

Patients with autoimmune disease history or receiving systemic immunosuppression were excluded from the trial. In every dose cohort, peripheral blood was drawn for TCR sequencing at baseline, cycle 4 day 1, and cycle 7 day 1. The samples were taken from a phase I, first-in-human, multicenter, open-label dose-escalation trial of ivuxolimab. The trial enrolled adults with locally advanced or metastatic head and neck squamous cell, hepatocellular, melanoma or renal cell carcinoma. Before TCR sequencing, CD4+ T cells and CD8+ T cells were sorted from peripheral blood as separate populations. This specimen was CD4+ or CD8+ T cells sorted from blood, taken in a trial of the OX40 agonist ivuxolimab. This chain is built from TRBV5-1 and TRBJ2-3; the D segment cannot be called with confidence. The clonotype comes from an adult with an advanced solid tumor such as melanoma, head and neck, liver or kidney cancer. The CDR3 region reads CASSSYTDTQYF. The DNA reads TGCGCCAGCAGCTCGTACACAGATACGCAGTATTTT.